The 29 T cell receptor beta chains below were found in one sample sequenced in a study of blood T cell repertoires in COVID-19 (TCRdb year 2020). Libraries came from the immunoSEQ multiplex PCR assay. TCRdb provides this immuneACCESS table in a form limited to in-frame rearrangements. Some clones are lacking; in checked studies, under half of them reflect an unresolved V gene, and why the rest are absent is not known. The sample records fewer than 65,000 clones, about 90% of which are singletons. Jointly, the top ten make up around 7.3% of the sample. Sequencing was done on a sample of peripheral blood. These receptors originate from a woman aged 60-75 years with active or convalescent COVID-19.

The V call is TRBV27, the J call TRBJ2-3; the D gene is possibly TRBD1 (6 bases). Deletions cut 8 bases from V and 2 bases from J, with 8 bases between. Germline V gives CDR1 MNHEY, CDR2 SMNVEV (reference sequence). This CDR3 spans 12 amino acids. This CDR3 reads CASGGHTDTQYF. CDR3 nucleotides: TGTGCCAGCGGGGGACACACAGATACGCAGTATTTT.

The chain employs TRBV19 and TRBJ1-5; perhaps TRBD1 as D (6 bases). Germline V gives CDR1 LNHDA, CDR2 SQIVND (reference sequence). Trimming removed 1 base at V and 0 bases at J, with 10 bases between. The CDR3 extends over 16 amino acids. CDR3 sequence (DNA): TGTGCCAGTAGTATAGTAGGACAGTATAGCAATCAGCCCCAGCATTTT. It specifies CASSIVGQYSNQPQHF. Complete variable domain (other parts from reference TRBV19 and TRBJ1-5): DGGITQSPKYLFRKEGQNVTLSCEQNLNHDAMYWYRQDPGQGLRLIYYSQIVNDFQKGDIAEGYSVSREKKESFPLTVTSAQKNPTAFYLCASSIVGQYSNQPQHFGDGTRLSIL.

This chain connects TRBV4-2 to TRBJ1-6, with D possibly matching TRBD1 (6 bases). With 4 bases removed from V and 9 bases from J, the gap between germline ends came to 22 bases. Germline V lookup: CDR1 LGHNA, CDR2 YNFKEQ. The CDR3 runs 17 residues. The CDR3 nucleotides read TGTGCCAGCAGCCCCCAAGACTATCAACAGGGATCTTCACCCCTCCACTTT. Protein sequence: CASSPQDYQQGSSPLHF.

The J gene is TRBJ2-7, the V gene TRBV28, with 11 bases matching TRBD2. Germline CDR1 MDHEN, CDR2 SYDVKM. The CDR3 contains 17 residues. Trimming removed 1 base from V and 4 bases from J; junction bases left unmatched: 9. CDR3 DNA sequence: TGTGCCAGCAGTTTATCCCCGGGGGTAGCGGGAGGGTACGAGCAGTACTTC. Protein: CASSLSPGVAGGYEQYF.

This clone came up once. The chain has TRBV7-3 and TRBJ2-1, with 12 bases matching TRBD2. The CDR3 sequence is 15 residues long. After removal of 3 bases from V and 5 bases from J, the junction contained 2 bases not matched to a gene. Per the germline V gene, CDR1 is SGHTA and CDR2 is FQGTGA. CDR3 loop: CASSLTSGGHNEQFF. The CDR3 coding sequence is TGTGCCAGCAGCTTGACTAGCGGGGGCCACAATGAGCAGTTCTTC.

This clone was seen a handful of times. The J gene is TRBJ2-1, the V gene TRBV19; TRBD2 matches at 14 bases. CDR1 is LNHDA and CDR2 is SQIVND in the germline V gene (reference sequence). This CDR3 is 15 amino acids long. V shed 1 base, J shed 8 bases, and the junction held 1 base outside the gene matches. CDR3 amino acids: CASSIVTSGRDEQFF. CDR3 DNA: TGTGCCAGTAGTATAGTGACTAGCGGGAGGGATGAGCAGTTCTTC.

The CDR3, as DNA: TGTGCCAGCAGCATAGTCATGAACACTGAAGCTTTCTTT. Amino acids: CASSIVMNTEAFF. This rearrangement joins TRBV9 to TRBJ1-1; D gene uncertain. The V gene's germline CDR1 is SGDLS and CDR2 YYNGEE. Trimming removed 4 bases at V and 0 bases at J, with 7 bases between. This CDR3 has 13 amino acids. The complete variable domain, with remaining parts taken from reference TRBV9 and TRBJ1-1, reads DSGVTQTPKHLITATGQRVTLRCSPRSGDLSVYWYQQSLDQGLQFLIQYYNGEERAKGNILERFSAQQFPDLHSELNLSSLELGDSALYFCASSIVMNTEAFFGQGTRLTVV.

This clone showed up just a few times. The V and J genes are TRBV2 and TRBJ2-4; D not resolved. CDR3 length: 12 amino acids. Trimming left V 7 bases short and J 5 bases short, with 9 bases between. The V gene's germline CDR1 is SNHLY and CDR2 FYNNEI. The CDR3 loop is CASISSQNIQYF. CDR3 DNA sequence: TGTGCCAGCATTAGTAGCCAAAACATTCAGTACTTC.

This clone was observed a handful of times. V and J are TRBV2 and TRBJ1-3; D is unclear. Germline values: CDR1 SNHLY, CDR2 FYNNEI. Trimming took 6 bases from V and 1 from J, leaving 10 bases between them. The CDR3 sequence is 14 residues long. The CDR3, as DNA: TGTGCCAGCAGCGGGGTGAGATCTGGAAACACCATATATTTT. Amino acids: CASSGVRSGNTIYF.

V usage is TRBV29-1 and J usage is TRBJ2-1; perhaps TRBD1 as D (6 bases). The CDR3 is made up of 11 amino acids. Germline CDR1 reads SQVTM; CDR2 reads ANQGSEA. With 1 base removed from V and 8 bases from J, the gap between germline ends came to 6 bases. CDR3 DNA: TGCAGCGTTGAAGGGGGGCATGAGCAGTTCTTC. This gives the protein CSVEGGHEQFF.

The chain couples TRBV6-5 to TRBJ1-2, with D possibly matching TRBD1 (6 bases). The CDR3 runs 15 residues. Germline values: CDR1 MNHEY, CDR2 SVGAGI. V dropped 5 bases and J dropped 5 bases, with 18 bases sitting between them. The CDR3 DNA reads TGTGCCAGCAGTCCAAGCGGGGGGCGCCGGTATGGCTACACCTTC. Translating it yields CASSPSGGRRYGYTF.

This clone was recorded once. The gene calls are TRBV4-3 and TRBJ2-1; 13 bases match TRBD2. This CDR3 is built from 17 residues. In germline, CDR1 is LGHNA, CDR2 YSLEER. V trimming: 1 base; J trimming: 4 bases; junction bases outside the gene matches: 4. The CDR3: CASSQGTSGSNYNEQFF. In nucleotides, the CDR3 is TGCGCCAGCAGCCAAGGGACTAGCGGGAGTAATTACAATGAGCAGTTCTTC.

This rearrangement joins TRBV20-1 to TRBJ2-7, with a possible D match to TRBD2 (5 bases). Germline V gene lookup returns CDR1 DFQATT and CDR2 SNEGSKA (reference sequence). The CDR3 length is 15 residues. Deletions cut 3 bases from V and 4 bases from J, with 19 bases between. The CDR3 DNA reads TGCAGTGCTAGTTTGTCGGGAATTAGGGCTTACGAGCAGTACTTC. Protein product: CSASLSGIRAYEQYF.

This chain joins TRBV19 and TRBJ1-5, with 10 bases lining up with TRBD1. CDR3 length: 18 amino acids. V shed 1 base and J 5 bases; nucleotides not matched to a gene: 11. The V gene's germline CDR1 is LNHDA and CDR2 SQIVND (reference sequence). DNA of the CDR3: TGTGCCAGTAGTATAGGGGGACAGGGGCCCGCCTCGGATCAGCCCCAGCATTTT. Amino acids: CASSIGGQGPASDQPQHF.

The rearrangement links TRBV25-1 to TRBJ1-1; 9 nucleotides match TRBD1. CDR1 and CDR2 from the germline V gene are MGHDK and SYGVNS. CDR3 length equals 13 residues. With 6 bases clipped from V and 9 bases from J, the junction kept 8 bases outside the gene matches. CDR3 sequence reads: CASRDDRGVKAFF. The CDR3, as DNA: TGTGCCAGCAGAGACGACAGGGGGGTAAAAGCTTTCTTT.

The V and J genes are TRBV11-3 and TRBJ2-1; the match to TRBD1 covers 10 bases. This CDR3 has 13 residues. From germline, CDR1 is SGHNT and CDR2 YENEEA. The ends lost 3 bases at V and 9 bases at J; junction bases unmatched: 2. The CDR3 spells CASSLTGGLEQFF. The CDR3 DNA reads TGTGCCAGCAGCTTGACAGGGGGCCTTGAGCAGTTCTTC.

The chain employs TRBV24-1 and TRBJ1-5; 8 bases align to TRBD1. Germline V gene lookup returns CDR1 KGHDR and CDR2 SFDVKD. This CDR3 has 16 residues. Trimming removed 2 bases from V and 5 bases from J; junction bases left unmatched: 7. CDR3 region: CATSDSKQGDHQPQHF. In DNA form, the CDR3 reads TGTGCCACCAGTGATTCGAAACAGGGGGACCATCAGCCCCAGCATTTT.

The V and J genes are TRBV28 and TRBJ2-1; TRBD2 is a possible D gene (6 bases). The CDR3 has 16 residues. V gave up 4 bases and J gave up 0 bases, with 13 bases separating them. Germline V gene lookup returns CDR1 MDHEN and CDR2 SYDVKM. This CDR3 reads CASSSGTARSYNEQFF. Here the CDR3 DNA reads TGTGCCAGCAGTTCGGGGACTGCACGCTCCTACAATGAGCAGTTCTTC.

The CDR3 coding sequence is TGTGCCAGCAGTGACCCCACAGGCTCCAACTATGGCTACACCTTC. It specifies CASSDPTGSNYGYTF. The chain combines TRBV6-1 with TRBJ1-2, with a possible D match to TRBD1 (5 bases). Trimming stripped 3 bases from V and 2 bases from J, with 13 bases between. Looked up from germline, CDR1 is MNHNS and CDR2 is SASEGT. The CDR3 covers 15 residues.

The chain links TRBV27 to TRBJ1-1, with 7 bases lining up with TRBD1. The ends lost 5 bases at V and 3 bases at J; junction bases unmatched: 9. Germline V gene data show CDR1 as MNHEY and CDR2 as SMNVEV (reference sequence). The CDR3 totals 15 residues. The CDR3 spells CASSRRGRGDTEAFF. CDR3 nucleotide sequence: TGTGCCAGCAGTAGGAGGGGGCGCGGGGACACTGAAGCTTTCTTT.

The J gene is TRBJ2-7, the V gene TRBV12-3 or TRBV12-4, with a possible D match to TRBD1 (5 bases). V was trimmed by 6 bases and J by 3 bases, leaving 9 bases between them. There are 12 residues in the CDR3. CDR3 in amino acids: CASREQDYEQYF. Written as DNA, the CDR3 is TGTGCCAGCAGGGAACAGGACTACGAGCAGTACTTC.

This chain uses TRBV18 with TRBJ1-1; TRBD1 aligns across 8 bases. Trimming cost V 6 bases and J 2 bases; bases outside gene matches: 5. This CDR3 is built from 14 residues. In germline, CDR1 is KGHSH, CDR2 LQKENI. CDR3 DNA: TGTGCCAGCTCGCTGACAGGGGTAAACACTGAAGCTTTCTTT. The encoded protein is CASSLTGVNTEAFF.

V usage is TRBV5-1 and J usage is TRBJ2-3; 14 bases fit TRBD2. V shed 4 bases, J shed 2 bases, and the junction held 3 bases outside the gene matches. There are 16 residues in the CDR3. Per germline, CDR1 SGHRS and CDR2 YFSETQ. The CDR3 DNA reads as TGCGCCAGCAGCAGGACTAGCGGGGGGTTCACAGATACGCAGTATTTT. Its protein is CASSRTSGGFTDTQYF.

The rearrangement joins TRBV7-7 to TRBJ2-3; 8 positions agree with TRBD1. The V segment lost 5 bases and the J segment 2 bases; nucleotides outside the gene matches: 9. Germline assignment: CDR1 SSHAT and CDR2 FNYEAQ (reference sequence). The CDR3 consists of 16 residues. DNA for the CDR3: TGTGCCAGCAGCCAGGGGGCGGGGTCTTTCACAGATACGCAGTATTTT. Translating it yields CASSQGAGSFTDTQYF.

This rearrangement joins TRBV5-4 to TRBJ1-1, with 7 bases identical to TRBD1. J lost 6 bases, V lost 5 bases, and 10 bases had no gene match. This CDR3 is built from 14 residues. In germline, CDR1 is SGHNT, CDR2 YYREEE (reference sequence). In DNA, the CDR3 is TGTGCCAGCAGTCCGGGACAGATGAAATCTGAAGCTTTCTTT. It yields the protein CASSPGQMKSEAFF. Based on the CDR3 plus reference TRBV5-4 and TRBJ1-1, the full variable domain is ETGVTQSPTHLIKTRGQQVTLRCSSQSGHNTVSWYQQALGQGPQFIFQYYREEENGRGNFPPRFSGLQFPNYSSELNVNALELDDSALYLCASSPGQMKSEAFFGQGTRLTVV.

CDR3 in amino acids: CATSARTSRETQYF. Here the CDR3 DNA reads TGTGCCACCAGTGCTCGGACTAGCAGGGAGACCCAGTACTTC. The rearrangement uses TRBV24-1 and TRBJ2-5, with TRBD2 identical over 8 bases. J was trimmed by 5 bases and V by 5 bases; bases with no gene match: 6. CDR1 and CDR2 (germline): KGHDR, SFDVKD. This CDR3 comprises 14 residues.

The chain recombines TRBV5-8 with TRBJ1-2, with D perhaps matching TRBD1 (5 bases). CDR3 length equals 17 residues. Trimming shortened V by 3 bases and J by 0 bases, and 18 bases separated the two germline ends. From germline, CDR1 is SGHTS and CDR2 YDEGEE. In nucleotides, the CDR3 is TGTGCCAGCAGCTCCTCGCACGTGGGGCCGTCTAACTATGGCTACACCTTC. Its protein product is CASSSSHVGPSNYGYTF.

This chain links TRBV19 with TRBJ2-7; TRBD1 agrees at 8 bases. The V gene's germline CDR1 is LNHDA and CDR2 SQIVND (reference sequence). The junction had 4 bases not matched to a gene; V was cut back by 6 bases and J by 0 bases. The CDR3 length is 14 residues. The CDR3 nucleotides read TGTGCCAGTAGCTACAGGGGGAGCTCCTACGAGCAGTACTTC. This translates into CASSYRGSSYEQYF.

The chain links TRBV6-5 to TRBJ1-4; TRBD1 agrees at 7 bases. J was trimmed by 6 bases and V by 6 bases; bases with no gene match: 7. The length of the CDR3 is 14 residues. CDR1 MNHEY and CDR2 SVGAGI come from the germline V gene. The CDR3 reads CASRILGTDEKLFF. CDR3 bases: TGTGCCAGCAGGATACTCGGGACAGATGAAAAACTGTTTTTT.